A selection of T cell receptor beta chains follows, all from one sample in a study of blood T cell repertoires in COVID-19. Assay used: immunoSEQ multiplex PCR; TCRdb lists only in-frame clones, some missing. The repertoire consists of 300,000 to 400,000 clones, with around nine tenths occurring once and the leading ten covering roughly 4%. The specimen was peripheral blood. The receptors come from a woman aged 45 to 65 with active or convalescent COVID-19. The CDR3 runs from the conserved cysteine through the conserved F or W. D genes are given only for firm matches. The size field is filled for only some rows; it gives once, few, many or a size class.

j_call clone_size d_call v_call cdr3_nt cdr3_aa
TRBJ2-1 few TRBD1 TRBV4-1 TGCGCCAGCAGCCAGAGTACAGGGGGCATCAATGAGCAGTTCTTC CASSQSTGGINEQFF
TRBJ2-7 . TRBD1 TRBV10-1 TGCGCCAGCAGTGAGATTGGCAGGGGGATCTGCGAGCAGTACTTC CASSEIGRGICEQYF
TRBJ1-3 . TRBD1 TRBV9 TGTGCCAGCAGCCGCACAGGGGATCCTGGAAACACCATATATTTT CASSRTGDPGNTIYF
TRBJ1-1 . . TRBV12-3/TRBV12-4 TGTGCCAGCCCCTCGGGTTTCATCACTGAAGCTTTCTTT CASPSGFITEAFF
TRBJ1-5 . . TRBV28 TGTGCCAGCAGTTCTGGCCCGGCGGGGTCCAATCAGCCCCAGCATTTT CASSSGPAGSNQPQHF
TRBJ2-1 . . TRBV5-5 TGTGCCAGCAGCTCCTCCAGGGGAAGCTCCTACAATGAGCAGTTCTTC CASSSSRGSSYNEQFF
TRBJ2-2 . TRBD2 TRBV7-9 TGTGCCAGCAGCCCCGGACTAGCGGGAGGGCCGGGCGGGGAGCTGTTTTTT CASSPGLAGGPGGELFF
TRBJ2-7 . . TRBV20-1 TGCAGTGCTAGTCAGACAACCTCCTCCTACGAGCAGTACTTC CSASQTTSSYEQYF
TRBJ1-1 . TRBD1 TRBV3-1/TRBV3-2 TGTGCCAGCAGCCAACCGGGACAGGGTATTGAAGCTTTCTTT CASSQPGQGIEAFF
TRBJ2-3 . . TRBV12-3/TRBV12-4 TGTGCCAGCAGTTTCGGAGGCACAGATACGCAGTATTTT CASSFGGTDTQYF
TRBJ1-1 . . TRBV28 TGTGCCAGCAGTTTGAAGGGGTTCACTGAAGCTTTCTTT CASSLKGFTEAFF
TRBJ1-1 . . TRBV25-1 TGTGCCAGCAGCCTAATGAACACTGAAGCTTTCTTT CASSLMNTEAFF
TRBJ1-2 . . TRBV18 TGTGCCAGCTCATCGAGGGCATCGGACTATGGCTACACCTTC CASSSRASDYGYTF
TRBJ1-6 . TRBD1 TRBV13 TGTGCCAGCAGCCTCCGGGACAGGGTATTTTCACCCCTCCACTTT CASSLRDRVFSPLHF
TRBJ1-5 . . TRBV3-1/TRBV3-2 TGTGCCAGCAGCCAAATACTTAGCAATCAGCCCCAGCATTTT CASSQILSNQPQHF
TRBJ2-5 . TRBD2 TRBV19 TGTGCCAGTAGTTTTTCGGGAGGCGGTGAGACCCAGTACTTC CASSFSGGGETQYF
TRBJ1-1 . . TRBV7-2 TGTGCCAGCAGCTTAGGGCGGGAGACTGAAGCTTTCTTT CASSLGRETEAFF
TRBJ1-6 few . TRBV30 TGTGCCTGGAACGGGTGGGGCCGAACCGGCTATAATTCACCCCTCCACTTT CAWNGWGRTGYNSPLHF
TRBJ2-7 . TRBD1 TRBV27 TGTGCCAGCACGCAGGTTGGGCTACAGGGGTCCTACGAGCAGTACTTC CASTQVGLQGSYEQYF
TRBJ1-3 . . TRBV5-8 TGTGCCAGCAGTTCGGACGGGAAAGCGAGTGGAAACACCATATATTTT CASSSDGKASGNTIYF
TRBJ2-1 . . TRBV27 TGTGCCAGCAGTGTCGGGGTGCGGGCAAACAATGAGCAGTTCTTC CASSVGVRANNEQFF
TRBJ2-3 . TRBD1 TRBV5-5 TGTGCCAGCAGCCCTCTTGCCAGGGGGTTGGATACGCAGTATTTT CASSPLARGLDTQYF
TRBJ2-1 . TRBD2 TRBV6-5 TGTGCCAGCAGACGAGGGACTAGCGGGAACTATGAGCAGTTCTTC CASRRGTSGNYEQFF
TRBJ2-3 . TRBD2 TRBV11-2 TGTGCCAGCAGCTTAGGTATTAGCGGGAGACAAGATACGCAGTATTTT CASSLGISGRQDTQYF
TRBJ2-1 once . TRBV9 TGTGCCAGCAGCGTCGGGGGAGACGGTGAGCAGTTCTTC CASSVGGDGEQFF
TRBJ1-1 . . TRBV11-2 TGTGCCAGCAGCCCCCAGGGATTAATGAACACTGAAGCTTTCTTT CASSPQGLMNTEAFF
TRBJ1-3 . . TRBV19 TGTGCCAGTAGTTCAGATCACAGGGAAACGGGAAACACCATATATTTT CASSSDHRETGNTIYF
TRBJ2-1 . TRBD1 TRBV7-9 TGTGCCAGCAGCTCTGACAGGGTCGGGAATGAGCAGTTCTTC CASSSDRVGNEQFF
TRBJ2-1 . TRBD2 TRBV6-2/TRBV6-3 TGTGCCAGCAGTTACTCGGATCTAGCGGGGGGCCCCTACAATGAGCAGTTCTTC CASSYSDLAGGPYNEQFF
TRBJ1-5 . TRBD1 TRBV28 TGTGCCAGCAGTACCTTCTCCGGGACAGTAAATCAGCCCCAGCATTTT CASSTFSGTVNQPQHF
TRBJ1-2 . TRBD1 TRBV7-9 TGTGCCAGCAGCCCTAAACGCCCTGACAGGGGGAGAAGCTATGGCTACACCTTC CASSPKRPDRGRSYGYTF
TRBJ1-6 . . TRBV4-2 TGTGCCAGCAGCCAAGGGAGGGATTCACCCCTCCACTTT CASSQGRDSPLHF
TRBJ2-1 . TRBD1 TRBV10-2 TGCGCCAGCAACCCCTATAGGACAGGGGTCAATGAGCAGTTCTTC CASNPYRTGVNEQFF
TRBJ2-3 . TRBD2 TRBV7-2 TGTGCCAGCAGCTTATTCCTAGCGGGGGGAGGACATACGCAGTATTTT CASSLFLAGGGHTQYF
TRBJ2-3 . . TRBV28 TGTGCCAGCTCCTTCCGGTCCGGGGAGGCTAACTATCGCACAGATACGCAGTATTTT CASSFRSGEANYRTDTQYF
TRBJ2-1 . TRBD2 TRBV11-3 TGTGCCAGCAGCTTAAAGGGCCTAGCGGGAGGGCCTCATAATGAGCAGTTCTTC CASSLKGLAGGPHNEQFF
TRBJ2-2 . . TRBV4-2 TGTGCCAGCAGCCAAGAGGAGCGATTCACCGGGGAGCTGTTTTTT CASSQEERFTGELFF
TRBJ2-3 . . TRBV7-9 TGTGCCAGCAGCTTAGGCTGGAGGGGCGGCACAGATACGCAGTATTTT CASSLGWRGGTDTQYF
TRBJ1-5 once . TRBV19 TGTGCCAGTAGTTCCCAGTCTCCGAGGTATCAGCCCCAGCATTTT CASSSQSPRYQPQHF
TRBJ2-2 . TRBD1 TRBV28 TGTGCCAGCAGCCAACCGGGACAGACTTCCCCCGGGGAGCTGTTTTTT CASSQPGQTSPGELFF
TRBJ2-1 few . TRBV3-1/TRBV3-2 TGTGCCAGCAGCCCCACGATCGCGGGACCATCCAATGAGCAGTTCTTC CASSPTIAGPSNEQFF
TRBJ1-4 . . TRBV28 TGTGCCAGCGAAGACAGATCTAATGAAAAACTGTTTTTT CASEDRSNEKLFF
TRBJ2-2 . TRBD1 TRBV6-6 TGTGCCAGCAGTTCTGCCGGGACAGGGGGGACCGGGGAGCTGTTTTTT CASSSAGTGGTGELFF
TRBJ1-4 once TRBD1 TRBV9 TGTGCCAGCAGCTTATACCGGTGGGGGACAGGGCCTCCCGGGGGTGAAAAACTGTTTTTT CASSLYRWGTGPPGGEKLFF
TRBJ2-3 . TRBD1 TRBV24-1 TGTGCCACCAGCGCTACCTTAAGACCAGGGGGCCCGGAAGGTACAGATACGCAGTATTTT CATSATLRPGGPEGTDTQYF
TRBJ2-7 . . TRBV5-1 TGCGCCAGCAGCTTGAGTCCAGGGAGGCTCCACCCCGACTACGAGCAGTACTTC CASSLSPGRLHPDYEQYF
TRBJ1-1 once TRBD1 TRBV3-1/TRBV3-2 TGTGCCAGCAGCCAACAGGGGGCGCGGAACACTGAAGCTTTCTTT CASSQQGARNTEAFF
TRBJ2-7 . TRBD1 TRBV5-1 TGCGCCAGCAGTCGCAGGGACAGGGTGCACGAGCAGTACTTC CASSRRDRVHEQYF
TRBJ2-3 . TRBD1 TRBV7-3 TGTGCCAGCAGCTTGGCAGGGGGCGCTAGGACAGATACGCAGTATTTT CASSLAGGARTDTQYF
TRBJ2-5 . TRBD2 TRBV7-2 TGTGCCAGCAGCTTATGGGGGGGTCGGGAGACCCAGTACTTC CASSLWGGRETQYF
TRBJ2-5 . TRBD1 TRBV7-8 TGTGCCAGCAGCTTAGGAGGGACAGGGGGGGAGACCCAGTACTTC CASSLGGTGGETQYF
TRBJ2-6 few TRBD1 TRBV7-2 TGTGCCAGCAGCCCCGACAGGGTTGGGGCCAACGTCCTGACTTTC CASSPDRVGANVLTF
TRBJ2-2 . TRBD2 TRBV10-3 TGTGCCACCAGCGGGGGGCAAGGTACCGGGGAGCTGTTTTTT CATSGGQGTGELFF
TRBJ1-5 . . TRBV4-3 TGCGCCAGCAGCCCCACCCTTGGCAGCAATCAGCCCCAGCATTTT CASSPTLGSNQPQHF
TRBJ1-2 . . TRBV18 TGTGCCAGCTCACCGAGCAGGGAAAGTAACTATGGCTACACCTTC CASSPSRESNYGYTF
TRBJ1-5 . . TRBV6-5 TGTGCCAGCAAGCGGAATAGCAATCAGCCCCAGCATTTT CASKRNSNQPQHF
TRBJ1-1 . TRBD1 TRBV2 TGTGCCAGCAGAACAGGGGGCGCCCCTGAAGCTTTCTTT CASRTGGAPEAFF
TRBJ2-1 . . TRBV9 TGTGCCAGCAGCGTAGCGGTCCTCCCCAATGAGCAGTTCTTC CASSVAVLPNEQFF
TRBJ2-3 . . TRBV3-1/TRBV3-2 TGTGCCAGCAGCCTCCTCGGGACTAGCACAGATACGCAGTATTTT CASSLLGTSTDTQYF